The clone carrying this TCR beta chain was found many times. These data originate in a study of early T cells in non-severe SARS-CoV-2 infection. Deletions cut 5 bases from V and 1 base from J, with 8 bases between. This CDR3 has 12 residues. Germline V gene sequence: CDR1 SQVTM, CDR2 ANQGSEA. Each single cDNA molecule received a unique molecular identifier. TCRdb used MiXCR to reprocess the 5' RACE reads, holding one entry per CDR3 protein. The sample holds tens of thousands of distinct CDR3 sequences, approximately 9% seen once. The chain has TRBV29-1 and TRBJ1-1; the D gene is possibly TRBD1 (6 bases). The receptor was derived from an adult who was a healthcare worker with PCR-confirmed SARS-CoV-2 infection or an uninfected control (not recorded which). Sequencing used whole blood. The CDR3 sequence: CSVQQGNTEAFF. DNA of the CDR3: TGCAGCGTTCAACAGGGGAACACTGAAGCTTTCTTT.